One sample yielded the 11 T cell receptor beta chains listed below, sequenced in a study of radiotherapy plus CTLA-4 blockade in lung cancer (dated by TCRdb to 2016 to 2019). The library was obtained by the immunoSEQ multiplex PCR assay. TCRdb mirrors the immuneACCESS table, restricted to in-frame sequences. Some clones are absent from its copies; in checked studies, under half trace to an unresolved V gene, and the reason for the others is unknown. Here the sample has over 75,000 clones; around 83% occur a single time. 0.65% to 0.95% of the sample belongs to the ten largest clones. This specimen was peripheral blood, taken from a patient treated with radiotherapy plus ipilimumab. The origin of the receptors is a human donor with non-small cell lung cancer who had stable disease on radiotherapy plus ipilimumab.

The J gene is TRBJ2-1, the V gene TRBV4-1; possible D gene TRBD2, 6 bases. V was pared by 0 bases and J by 7 bases, with 19 bases between. The V gene's germline CDR1 is MGHRA and CDR2 YSYEKL. The CDR3 loop spans 17 amino acids. As DNA, the CDR3 is TGCGCCAGCAGCCAAGATCTGGGCGGGACCGGCGGGAATGAGCAGTTCTTC. Residues: CASSQDLGGTGGNEQFF.

The sample holds one count of this clone. The gene calls are TRBV29-1 and TRBJ1-3; D possibly corresponds to TRBD1 (6 bases). CDR3 length equals 16 residues. Germline V gene lookup returns CDR1 SQVTM and CDR2 ANQGSEA. Trimming cost V 7 bases and J 0 bases, with 19 bases left between them. For the CDR3, the DNA is TGCAGCGCCCTGACAGTCCCAGGGGACTCTGGAAACACCATATATTTT. It specifies CSALTVPGDSGNTIYF.

V and J are TRBV27 and TRBJ2-3, with a possible D match to TRBD2 (6 bases). V was cut by 5 bases and J by 2 bases, with 17 bases left in between. The CDR3 has 16 amino acids. Germline-derived CDR1 and CDR2 are MNHEY and SMNVEV (reference sequence). The CDR3, as DNA: TGTGCCAGCAGTCCTCCCCGGCGGGGCACCACAGATACGCAGTATTTT. Amino acid sequence: CASSPPRRGTTDTQYF.

This clone was detected once. The chain joins TRBV2 to TRBJ2-7, with D possibly being TRBD1 (6 bases). Looked up from germline, CDR1 is SNHLY and CDR2 is FYNNEI. The CDR3 extends over 14 amino acids. V dropped 7 bases and J dropped 0 bases, with 13 bases sitting between them. The DNA of the CDR3 is TGTGCCAGCAAATTCCTAGGGGGCTCCTACGAGCAGTACTTC. Residues: CASKFLGGSYEQYF. The variable domain in full, with the rest retrieved from reference TRBV2 and TRBJ2-7, is EPEVTQTPSHQVTQMGQEVILRCVPISNHLYFYWYRQILGQKVEFLVSFYNNEISEKSEIFDDQFSVERPDGSNFTLKIRSTKLEDSAMYFCASKFLGGSYEQYFGPGTRLTVT.

Written as DNA, the CDR3 is TGTGCCAGCAGCTCTCCGGGAGTAACCTACGAGCAGTACTTC. It yields the protein CASSSPGVTYEQYF. The chain combines TRBV6-5 with TRBJ2-7; D possibly corresponds to TRBD2 (6 bases). Per germline, CDR1 MNHEY and CDR2 SVGAGI. There are 14 residues in the CDR3. V lost 6 bases and J 2 bases, leaving 14 bases between the germline ends.

This chain links TRBV2 with TRBJ2-2, with 7 bases identical to TRBD1. This CDR3 has 15 residues. V shed 6 bases and J 0 bases; nucleotides not matched to a gene: 4. Per the germline V gene, CDR1 is SNHLY and CDR2 is FYNNEI. DNA of the CDR3: TGTGCCAGCAGCCCCGGGACAGCGAACACCGGGGAGCTGTTTTTT. Its translation: CASSPGTANTGELFF.

The chain is built from TRBV2 and TRBJ2-5; D is possibly TRBD1 (5 bases). This CDR3 is 13 amino acids long. CDR1 and CDR2 from the germline V gene are SNHLY and FYNNEI. Trimming took 6 bases from V and 5 from J, leaving 13 bases between them. The CDR3 is CASRAWTSETQYF. DNA of the CDR3: TGTGCCAGCAGAGCCTGGACATCTGAGACCCAGTACTTC.

The table lists this clone with a few counts. The rearrangement links TRBV19 to TRBJ2-7; TRBD2 matches 7 bases. Germline trimming cut 6 bases from V and 0 bases from J; bases unmatched to any gene: 8. Germline assignment: CDR1 LNHDA and CDR2 SQIVND (reference sequence). This CDR3 comprises 15 residues. This chain's CDR3 is CASSLRRESSYEQYF. The CDR3 DNA reads as TGTGCCAGTAGCTTAAGGCGGGAGAGCTCCTACGAGCAGTACTTC.

The chain recombines TRBV6-1 with TRBJ1-4; D is possibly TRBD1 (6 bases). The CDR3 totals 14 residues. Germline values: CDR1 MNHNS, CDR2 SASEGT. V gave up 5 bases and J gave up 14 bases, with 21 bases separating them. CDR3 nucleotides: TGTGCCAGCAGTAACACAGGGCCCTGGGGGACCCTGTTTTTT. Its translation is CASSNTGPWGTLFF.

The rearrangement uses TRBV11-2 and TRBJ1-2; D is ambiguous. The CDR3 has 18 amino acids. Germline loops: CDR1 SGHAT, CDR2 FQNNGV. The ends were cut back, 5 bases at V and 6 bases at J, with 28 bases in the middle. The chain's CDR3 is CASSRFAGQARFTHGYTF. The CDR3 bases are TGTGCCAGCAGCCGCTTTGCGGGCCAGGCCCGTTTTACCCATGGCTACACCTTC.

V usage is TRBV28 and J usage is TRBJ2-7; D is perhaps TRBD1 (8 bases). The length of the CDR3 is 16 residues. The V end lost 4 bases, the J end lost 6 bases, and 22 bases lay between the germline ends. In germline, CDR1 is MDHEN, CDR2 SYDVKM. The CDR3 DNA sequence: TGTGCCAGCAGTTCCCGGACAGGGAGGGGCGGTTCCGAGCAGTACTTC. The encoded protein is CASSSRTGRGGSEQYF.